This TCR beta chain was recovered during a study of immune evolution from preneoplasia to lung adenocarcinoma. Study observations and caveats: Later-stage lesions appeared to have more T cells, more diversity, less clonality. Top clone share appeared to fall from AAH through AIS, MIA, adenocarcinoma.

The CDR3 extends over 15 amino acids. The V end was cut by 2 bases, the J end by 8 bases, with 16 bases between. Germline CDR1 reads SGHRS; CDR2 reads YFSETQ. Worth noting for this clone: The antigen is undetermined.

Patients had resection in Japan or China between about 2013 and 2017. The table came from immunoSEQ multiplex PCR; TCRdb's copy has only in-frame clones and leaves some out. The table has 5,800 or so clones, around 81% seen once. The genes are TRBV5-1 and TRBJ1-4; D may be TRBD1 (5 bases). The sample comprised FFPE normal lung tissue adjacent to the tumor. This receptor was identified in a person aged 45 to 69 with lung adenocarcinoma. The CDR3 sequence: CASSFSGDAAEKLFF. DNA for the CDR3: TGCGCCAGCAGCTTTTCGGGGGACGCTGCAGAAAAACTGTTTTTT.